The present T cell receptor (beta chain) was sequenced within a study of shared clonotypes between healthy human individuals. Study-wide results and caveats: Sample collection involved blood only; tissue repertoires are likely different.

Each cell subset's genomic DNA was divided evenly among several immunoSEQ plates. Sequencing was performed with immunoSEQ multiplex PCR; in TCRdb, only in-frame clones are kept and a portion is missing. The sample has over 1.5 million clones, approximately 98% seen once. This clone is a singleton in its sample. Its antigen is as yet unknown. The germline gives CDR1 SGDLS, CDR2 YYNGEE. The length of the CDR3 is 14 residues. Trimming shortened V by 2 bases and J by 4 bases, and 13 bases separated the two germline ends. The rearrangement joins TRBV9 to TRBJ2-7, with D perhaps being TRBD1 or TRBD2 (6 bases each). This clonotype was sampled from a man aged 25 to 40 in good health. Sequenced material: naive CD4+ T cells sorted from blood. Sample subset: CD45RA+ positively selected. The CDR3 nucleotides are TGTGCCAGCAGCGTGACGGAGGGGGGATACGAGCAGTACTTC. This encodes CASSVTEGGYEQYF.